This T cell receptor beta chain was recovered during a study of shared clonotypes between healthy human individuals. The protocol was immunoSEQ multiplex PCR, while the TCRdb copy is restricted to in-frame clones and leaves out a portion. The sample records some 1,400,000 clones, around 97% being singletons. The CDR3 sequence is 14 residues long. The ends were cut back, 8 bases at V and 4 bases at J, with 15 bases in the middle. CDR1 and CDR2 from the germline V gene are MDHEN and SYDVKM. The receptor comes from a man aged 25-45 years in good health. The sample was naive CD4+ T cells sorted from blood. Subset in this sample: CD45RA+ positively selected. The gene calls are TRBV28 and TRBJ1-5, with D tentatively TRBD1 (6 bases). The CDR3 protein is CASRDRGNNQPQHF. The CDR3 nucleotides are TGTGCCAGCCGGGATAGGGGGAATAATCAGCCCCAGCATTTT.